This section outlines one T cell receptor (beta chain) sequence together with its context. No antigen is known for it. UMIs and sample barcodes were carried by the TCR alpha and TCR beta cDNA libraries that 5'RACE produced using constant-segment primers. TCRdb re-called the 5' RACE reads through MiXCR, storing one row per CDR3 protein. The sample lists about 190,000 distinct CDR3 sequences; around 17% were seen once. This sample is drawn from a study of T-cell memory formation after mild COVID-19. For the study at large: Clusters of TCRs were largely donor specific. General study results and limits: Among clones contracting day 15 to 85, CD4/CD8 was balanced, whereas later expanders leaned CD4+. Memory sampled before infection contained some responding clones, suggesting cross-reactive memory joined.

The germline gives CDR1 SGHVS, CDR2 FQNEAQ. V lost 0 bases to trimming and J lost 7 bases, with 13 bases between them. The CDR3 runs to 16 residues. The origin of this receptor is an adult woman who had mild COVID-19 (a few samples of this study predate the infection). Cell type and time point are not known. The chain has TRBV7-8 and TRBJ1-6; possible D gene TRBD1, 5 bases. Sequencing used PBMCs or a T cell subset sorted from them (not recorded which). CDR3 bases: TGTGCCAGCAGCTTAGCTTCCGGGGCAACGAATTCACCCCTCCACTTT. It encodes CASSLASGATNSPLHF.